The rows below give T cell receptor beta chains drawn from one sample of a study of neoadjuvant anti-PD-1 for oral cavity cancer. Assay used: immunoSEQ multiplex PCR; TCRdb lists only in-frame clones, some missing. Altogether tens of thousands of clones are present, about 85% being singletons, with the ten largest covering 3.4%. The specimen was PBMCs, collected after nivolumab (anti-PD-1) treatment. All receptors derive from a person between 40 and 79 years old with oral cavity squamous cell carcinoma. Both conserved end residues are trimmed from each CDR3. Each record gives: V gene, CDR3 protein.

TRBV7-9,ASSFSGVANTGELF
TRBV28,ASRWTSGAYEQY
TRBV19,ASSTTSGSSYEQY
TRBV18,ASSHQDFTGELF
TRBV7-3,ASSPRDGSSGANVLT
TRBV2,ASSTLTSGSVTQY
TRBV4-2,ASSQVQGGQGNTGELF
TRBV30,AWQHRFGRNYNEQF
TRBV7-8,ASSPTTYEQY
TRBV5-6,ASTGGNTIY
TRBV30,AWTAGGTRLSSYNEQF
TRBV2,ASNPPFEETQY
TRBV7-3,ASSPLKGTRATGELF
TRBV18,ASSPPSTDTQY
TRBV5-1,ASSSGLAGQGTGELF
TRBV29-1,SVEHRRSSGNTIY
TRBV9,ASSGTLAEGEQY
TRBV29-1,SVTGTGGEQY
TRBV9,ASSGDRGLAGLGSYEQY
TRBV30,AWRKQGDEETQY
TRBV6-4,ASSEDGTGSYEQY
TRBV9,ASSVGLFGDGYGYT
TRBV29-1,SVQGSGIETQY
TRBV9,ASSVGMGLPPEAF
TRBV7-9,ASSLAGDYSYEQY
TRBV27,ASSRPGFDGTQY
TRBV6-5,ASSLGLAGYNEQF
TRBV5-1,ASSLVPTTDEQY
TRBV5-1,ASSGNGLAGSEQY
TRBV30,AWTIRQANYGYT
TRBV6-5,ASSWGGSSYNEQF
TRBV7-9,ASSLVAAASGGTIY
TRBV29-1,SGGQAGYNEQF
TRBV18,ASSPPSLGETQY
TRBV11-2,ASSLSISEAF
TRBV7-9,ASSRGGRVFGEQF
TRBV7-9,ASTPLGPEKLF
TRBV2,ASSLPTGLQLF
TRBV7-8,ASSLAAGGSNQPQH
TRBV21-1,ASSCPGTSNQPQH
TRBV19,ASSRGRTETQY
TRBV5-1,ASSLGRSDPTDTQY
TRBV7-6,ASSFNLDGGNTIY
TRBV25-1,ASSPDRDRNNEQF
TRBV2,ASSGGQGLYEQY
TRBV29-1,SASEAGGIEQY
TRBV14,ASSEQGGYGAEAF
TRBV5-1,ASSPTSGTYNEQF
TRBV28,ASSFYNEQF
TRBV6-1,ASSEGTGGTEAF
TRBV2,ASSAGVSSQY
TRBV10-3,AITWDGLGEQY
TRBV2,ASRVAGGGADTQY
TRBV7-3,ASSLTSVAGVGNEQF